This T cell receptor beta chain was retrieved from a study of STAT3 mutations in large granular lymphocyte leukemia. Study context: Canonical activating STAT3 mutations were detected in roughly half of the longitudinally sequenced T-LGLL patients.

Broader study findings: After therapy, about 35% of the 18 patients switched clonotypes, all new clones STAT3 wild type. At least one immunodominant TCR beta clonotype appeared in every T-cell large granular lymphocyte leukemia patient. In several patients, dominant TCR clone burden exceeded STAT3 mutant burden, suggesting STAT3 mutation arose secondarily.

Repertoires were generated with immunoSEQ multiplex PCR, while TCRdb's copy carries only in-frame clones and drops some. The data contain roughly 11,000 clones, roughly 76% of them seen just once; the ten biggest clones take up less than 50%. This CDR3 contains 17 residues. With V trimmed by 4 bases and J by 6 bases, 14 bases remained unmatched. Germline-derived CDR1 and CDR2 are SGHNT and YYREEE (reference sequence). Details on this clone: Its target is unknown.

The rearrangement joins TRBV5-4 to TRBJ2-2, with 8 bases matching TRBD2. The specimen was peripheral blood mononuclear cells. The TCR was taken from a man between 60 and 75 years old with T-cell large granular lymphocyte leukemia. Some clones in this sample may be carry-over from other donors' samples. As DNA, the CDR3 is TGTGCCAGCAGCCCAGGGCGGGGACTAGAATTGGCCGGGGAGCTGTTTTTT. Its translation is CASSPGRGLELAGELFF.